This is a list of T cell receptor beta chains from one sample in a study of T cells in Graves' hyperthyroidism and ophthalmopathy. Each CDR3 protein is one row after TCRdb ran MiXCR on the multiplex PCR reads. The repertoire includes hundreds of thousands of distinct CDR3 sequences, about 17% of them detected once, and less than 4.5% sits in the top ten. Sequencing was done on a sample of blood. The receptors come from a woman aged 25-40 years with Graves' hyperthyroidism. The CDR3 runs from the conserved cysteine through the conserved F or W. The D gene is left open where the match is weak. Part of the rows lack a size; the others show once, few, many or a class for expanded clones.

D gene,V gene,J gene,clone size,CDR3 length,CDR3 protein,CDR3 DNA
TRBD1,TRBV30,TRBJ2-3,many,15,CAWSDGRGLTDTQYF,TGTGCCTGGAGTGACGGCAGGGGGCTCACAGATACGCAGTATTTT
TRBD2,TRBV7-2,TRBJ2-7,many,15,CASSATSASSYEQYF,TGTGCCAGCAGCGCAACTAGCGCTAGCTCCTACGAGCAGTACTTC
-,TRBV7-8,TRBJ1-1,few,13,CASSWASNTEAFF,TGTGCCAGCAGCTGGGCATCTAACACTGAAGCTTTCTTT
TRBD1,TRBV11-2,TRBJ1-6,-,17,CASSLARTGPIGSPLHF,TGTGCCAGCAGCTTAGCCCGGACAGGTCCTATAGGATCACCCCTCCACTTT
-,TRBV4-2,TRBJ2-3,-,15,CASSHSGGGTDTQYF,TGTGCCAGCAGCCATAGCGGAGGGGGCACAGATACGCAGTATTTT
TRBD2,TRBV13,TRBJ2-7,-,14,CASSTGTSEYEQYF,TGTGCCAGCAGCACCGGGACTAGCGAATACGAGCAGTACTTC
TRBD2,TRBV6-2/TRBV6-3,TRBJ2-3,-,14,CASSPLAGVATQYF,TGTGCCAGCAGTCCCCTAGCGGGAGTGGCTACGCAGTATTTT
TRBD1,TRBV5-1,TRBJ2-3,many,14,CASSHRQGGDTQYF,TGCGCCAGCAGCCACCGACAGGGGGGCGATACGCAGTATTTT
-,TRBV6-1,TRBJ1-2,many,17,CATGGGGRRGTRDGYTF,TGTGCCACCGGGGGCGGGGGGCGCCGGGGCACTAGGGATGGCTACACCTTC
-,TRBV5-1,TRBJ1-2,many,12,CASRGMRDGYTF,TGCGCCAGCAGAGGGATGCGCGATGGCTACACCTTC
-,TRBV7-6,TRBJ1-3,-,15,CASSSRQDSGNTIYF,TGTGCCAGCAGCTCCCGACAGGACTCTGGAAACACCATATATTTT
-,TRBV9,TRBJ2-7,-,13,CASSVGDRSEQYF,TGTGCCAGCAGCGTAGGCGACCGCTCGGAGCAGTACTTC
-,TRBV7-2,TRBJ2-3,many,15,CASRQGLGNTDTQYF,TGTGCCAGCAGGCAAGGTTTGGGTAACACAGATACGCAGTATTTT
-,TRBV16,TRBJ1-5,-,14,CASSRDSVSQPQHF,TGTGCCAGCAGCCGTGACTCCGTTAGTCAGCCCCAGCATTTT
TRBD1,TRBV6-5,TRBJ1-6,many,15,CASSYGTEVNSPLHF,TGTGCCAGCAGTTACGGGACAGAGGTTAACTCACCCCTCCACTTT
TRBD1,TRBV27,TRBJ1-1,many,12,CASRQGGTEAFF,TGTGCCAGCCGACAGGGAGGCACTGAAGCTTTCTTT
-,TRBV20-1,TRBJ2-7,once,12,CSAPGPGDEQYF,TGCAGTGCCCCGGGCCCGGGGGACGAGCAGTACTTC
TRBD1,TRBV28,TRBJ2-5,many,16,CASSFRTGGYQETQYF,TGTGCCAGCAGTTTCCGGACAGGGGGGTACCAAGAGACCCAGTACTTC
TRBD2,TRBV6-1,TRBJ2-2,-,14,CASRIGAGPGELFF,TGTGCCAGCAGAATTGGAGCGGGGCCCGGGGAGCTGTTTTTT
-,TRBV7-9,TRBJ2-7,few,15,CASSLPQGTGYEQYF,TGTGCCAGCAGCTTGCCTCAGGGGACGGGCTACGAGCAGTACTTC
-,TRBV3-1,TRBJ2-3,many,17,CASSQEASGIATDTQYF,TGTGCCAGCAGCCAAGAAGCATCGGGAATCGCCACAGATACGCAGTATTTT
-,TRBV28,TRBJ1-2,-,14,CASSNGWANYGYTF,TGTGCCAGCAGTAACGGGTGGGCCAACTATGGCTACACCTTC
TRBD1,TRBV12-3/TRBV12-4,TRBJ1-6,-,17,CASSWDSASSYNSPLHF,TGTGCCAGCAGCTGGGACAGCGCGAGCTCCTATAATTCACCCCTCCACTTT
-,TRBV19,TRBJ2-1,few,16,CASSIYSSRTYNEQFF,TGTGCCAGTAGTATATACTCTAGCAGAACCTACAATGAGCAGTTCTTC
-,TRBV19,TRBJ2-4,few,14,CASSIGFGKNIQYF,TGTGCCAGTAGTATAGGTTTTGGCAAAAACATTCAGTACTTC
-,TRBV19,TRBJ2-7,few,15,CASSIGSGTSYEQYF,TGTGCCAGTAGTATCGGAAGCGGAACATCCTACGAGCAGTACTTC
-,TRBV5-1,TRBJ2-7,-,14,CVSSRGLPSYEQYF,TGCGTCAGCAGCCGGGGGCTACCTAGCTACGAGCAGTACTTC
TRBD2,TRBV2,TRBJ2-7,-,18,CASTPGLAAKLSSYEQYF,TGTGCCAGCACCCCGGGACTAGCGGCTAAGCTGTCCTCCTACGAGCAGTACTTC
TRBD2,TRBV6-6,TRBJ2-7,many,14,CASSYSRGRGEQYF,TGTGCCAGCAGTTACTCCCGCGGGAGGGGCGAGCAGTACTTC
-,TRBV19,TRBJ1-5,-,19,CASSTGASDGGNSNQPQHF,TGTGCCAGTTCTACTGGCGCTTCGGATGGCGGCAATAGCAATCAGCCCCAGCATTTT
-,TRBV12-3/TRBV12-4,TRBJ1-1,-,14,CASSFATGFAEAFF,TGTGCCAGCAGCTTTGCTACAGGGTTCGCTGAAGCTTTCTTT
-,TRBV7-3,TRBJ2-5,many,14,CASSRVGSQETQYF,TGTGCCAGCAGCCGGGTCGGCTCCCAAGAGACCCAGTACTTC
-,TRBV3-1,TRBJ2-1,many,15,CASSPSGVTYNEQFF,TGTGCCAGCAGCCCCTCAGGGGTGACCTACAATGAGCAGTTCTTC
-,TRBV27,TRBJ1-2,few,14,CASSPYTTNYGYTF,TGTGCCAGCAGTCCCTACACCACCAACTATGGCTACACCTTC
-,TRBV5-1,TRBJ2-2,few,19,CASSLGLVGSGLNTGELFF,TGCGCCAGCAGCTTGGGCCTCGTGGGTAGTGGCCTAAACACCGGGGAGCTGTTTTTT
TRBD2,TRBV12-3/TRBV12-4,TRBJ2-3,many,15,CASSTGTRGPDTQYF,TGTGCCAGCAGCACCGGGACTAGAGGCCCAGATACGCAGTATTTT
-,TRBV18,TRBJ2-5,many,14,CASSPPTSQETQYF,TGTGCCAGCTCACCACCCACGTCTCAAGAGACCCAGTACTTC
TRBD1,TRBV19,TRBJ1-2,few,16,CASSIDGTVGGSGYTF,TGTGCCAGTAGTATAGACGGGACAGTTGGTGGCAGTGGCTACACCTTC
-,TRBV6-5,TRBJ2-3,few,15,CASSYQVNAADTQYF,TGTGCCAGCAGCTACCAAGTAAACGCCGCAGATACGCAGTATTTT
TRBD2,TRBV7-2,TRBJ2-3,few,19,CASSSPGLAALLSTDTQYF,TGTGCCAGCAGCTCCCCCGGACTAGCGGCGCTTCTTTCCACAGATACGCAGTATTTT
TRBD2,TRBV2,TRBJ2-7,many,15,CASKTRTSGRYEQYF,TGTGCCAGCAAAACGAGGACTAGCGGGAGGTACGAGCAGTACTTC
-,TRBV7-2,TRBJ2-7,many,16,CASSRWVDSPPYEQYF,TGTGCCAGCAGCCGCTGGGTGGACAGCCCTCCCTACGAGCAGTACTTC
TRBD2,TRBV6-1,TRBJ2-1,many,15,CASWPGLAAYNEQFF,TGTGCCAGCTGGCCGGGACTAGCGGCCTACAATGAGCAGTTCTTC
-,TRBV6-1,TRBJ2-7,many,13,CASSDRTLNEQYF,TGTGCCAGCAGTGATCGGACACTAAACGAGCAGTACTTC
-,TRBV7-9,TRBJ2-7,few,15,CASSDRGQLTYEQYF,TGTGCCAGCAGCGACCGCGGGCAGTTAACCTACGAGCAGTACTTC
-,TRBV29-1,TRBJ2-1,-,14,CSVEFQGQGNEQFF,TGCAGCGTTGAATTTCAGGGGCAAGGCAATGAGCAGTTCTTC
TRBD1,TRBV6-1,TRBJ2-1,many,16,CASSSSPGQGGNEQFF,TGTGCCAGCAGTTCGTCCCCGGGACAGGGGGGCAATGAGCAGTTCTTC
-,TRBV30,TRBJ2-5,many,14,CAWSVRDFQETQYF,TGTGCCTGGAGTGTACGAGATTTCCAAGAGACCCAGTACTTC
-,TRBV27,TRBJ2-7,-,14,CASSPRGFAYEQYF,TGTGCCAGCAGTCCCAGGGGTTTCGCCTACGAGCAGTACTTC
-,TRBV18,TRBJ2-1,few,17,CASSPPVAVSSYNEQFF,TGTGCCAGCTCACCCCCGGTAGCCGTCAGCTCCTACAATGAGCAGTTCTTC
-,TRBV28,TRBJ2-3,many,12,CASSGTLDTQYF,TGTGCCAGCAGTGGGACTTTAGATACGCAGTATTTT
TRBD2,TRBV27,TRBJ2-7,many,13,CASSLAGMYEQYF,TGTGCCAGCAGCCTAGCGGGAATGTACGAGCAGTACTTC